The 29 T cell receptor beta chains reported below all come from one sample, sequenced in a study of blood T cell repertoires in COVID-19. Libraries were prepared by immunoSEQ multiplex PCR; TCRdb keeps only in-frame clonotypes and omits some of them. The sample carries fewer than 350,000 clones, about 88% recorded once. Sequencing was performed on PBMCs or T cells enriched from blood (not recorded which). The receptors were sampled from a woman aged 30 to 39 who had been exposed to COVID-19.

The chain is built from TRBV14 and TRBJ2-5; 8 bases line up with TRBD1. The CDR3 loop spans 17 amino acids. Trimming removed 1 base from V and 4 bases from J; junction bases left unmatched: 11. The germline gives CDR1 SGHDN, CDR2 FVKESK. The CDR3 bases are TGTGCCAGCAGCCAAGGGCCGGGACAGGCGTTTGGAGAGACCCAGTACTTC. This codes for CASSQGPGQAFGETQYF.

The CDR3 sequence: CASSHFDRDSVYGYTF. DNA for the CDR3: TGTGCCAGCAGCCACTTCGACAGGGATTCCGTCTATGGCTACACCTTC. The chain couples TRBV3-1 (or the pseudogene TRBV3-2) to TRBJ1-2; the match to TRBD1 covers 7 bases. The CDR3 consists of 16 residues. V shed 3 bases, J shed 4 bases, and the junction held 11 bases outside the gene matches. From germline, CDR1 is LGHDT and CDR2 YNNKEL (reference sequence).

There are a few counts of this clone. The V and J genes are TRBV6-1 and TRBJ2-7; D unresolved. CDR3 length: 15 residues. Germline CDR1 MNHNS, CDR2 SASEGT. With 2 bases removed from V and 0 bases from J, the gap between germline ends came to 11 bases. For the CDR3, the DNA is TGTGCCAGCAGTGAACAATCGCGGATCTCCTACGAGCAGTACTTC. Translation: CASSEQSRISYEQYF.

V gene TRBV14 combines with J gene TRBJ1-1, with 7 nucleotides matching TRBD1. There are 14 residues in the CDR3. CDR1 is SGHDN, CDR2 FVKESK, per germline. Trimming removed 4 bases from V and 1 base from J; junction bases left unmatched: 3. The CDR3 DNA follows: TGTGCCAGCAGCCCACAGGGGTGGAACACTGAAGCTTTCTTT. Residues: CASSPQGWNTEAFF.

The J gene is TRBJ2-7, the V gene TRBV11-3, with D tentatively TRBD2 (6 bases). Trimming stripped 2 bases from V and 0 bases from J, with 11 bases between. The CDR3 totals 15 residues. CDR1 SGHNT and CDR2 YENEEA come from the germline V gene. The CDR3 DNA is TGTGCCAGCAGCTTAAGTGACGGGAGCTCCTACGAGCAGTACTTC. Translated: CASSLSDGSSYEQYF.

The chain couples TRBV30 to TRBJ1-2, with no clear D. CDR1 is GTSNPN and CDR2 is SVGIG in the germline V gene (reference sequence). This CDR3 region has 12 residues. Deletions cut 2 bases from V and 5 bases from J, with 9 bases between. CDR3 amino acids: CAWSPNRYGYTF. CDR3 in DNA: TGTGCCTGGAGTCCGAACAGATATGGCTACACCTTC.

The rearrangement uses TRBV28 and TRBJ1-5; D is uncertain. The CDR3 contains 14 residues. V was pared by 5 bases and J by 6 bases, with 14 bases between. CDR1 and CDR2 from the germline V gene are MDHEN and SYDVKM. The chain's CDR3 is CASSRVGYSQPQHF. DNA of the CDR3: TGTGCCAGCAGTCGGGTGGGTTATAGTCAGCCCCAGCATTTT.

The CDR3 DNA is TGTGCCAGCAGCTTGGAGGGGGGGATTAAAGCTTTCTTT. Translation: CASSLEGGIKAFF. This chain links TRBV5-5 with TRBJ1-1, with D possibly matching TRBD1 (6 bases). The CDR3 extends over 13 amino acids. Per germline, CDR1 SGHKS and CDR2 YYEKEE (reference sequence). The V end was cut by 0 bases, the J end by 9 bases, with 12 bases between.

To note about this clone: An end of the junction does not agree with germline; a read error may underlie this. The chain links TRBV7-8 to TRBJ1-4; 7 bases are a match to TRBD1. Germline-derived CDR1 and CDR2 are SGHVS and FQNEAQ. This CDR3 spans 14 amino acids. In nucleotides, the CDR3 is TGTGCCAGCAGCTTAAGTGGGCTGACAGGGCGCACCTCTTTT. Residues: CASSLSGLTGRTSF.

The rearrangement links TRBV14 to TRBJ2-3, with a tentative D call TRBD1 (5 bases). CDR3 length: 13 amino acids. In germline, CDR1 is SGHDN, CDR2 FVKESK. Trimming took 4 bases from V and 3 from J, leaving 8 bases between them. The CDR3 sequence: CASSRQTTDTQYF. The CDR3 DNA is TGTGCCAGCAGCCGACAGACTACAGATACGCAGTATTTT.

This clone occurred once. V gene TRBV24-1 combines with J gene TRBJ2-2, with a weak D call TRBD1 (6 bases). The germline V gene encodes CDR1 KGHDR and CDR2 SFDVKD. The length of the CDR3 is 17 residues. V was clipped by 1 base and J by 1 base, with 12 bases between them. CDR3 amino acids: CATSDFGGTLNTGELFF. DNA of the CDR3: TGTGCCACCAGTGATTTTGGTGGGACACTGAACACCGGGGAGCTGTTTTTT.

This chain uses TRBV28 with TRBJ1-2; 7 bases are a match to TRBD1. The length of the CDR3 is 15 residues. Germline CDR1 reads MDHEN; CDR2 reads SYDVKM. Trimming removed 6 bases from V and 7 bases from J; junction bases left unmatched: 14. Here the CDR3 reads CASSTQDRAPRGYTF. CDR3 DNA: TGTGCCAGCAGCACCCAAGACAGGGCACCTCGTGGCTACACCTTC.

This rearrangement joins TRBV2 to TRBJ2-4; D is unclear. Per the germline V gene, CDR1 is SNHLY and CDR2 is FYNNEI. Trimming removed 10 bases from V and 0 bases from J, with 4 bases in between. The CDR3 consists of 11 residues. CDR3 protein: CATLAKNIQYF. As DNA, the CDR3 is TGTGCCACACTAGCCAAAAACATTCAGTACTTC.

The chain couples TRBV11-1 to TRBJ1-1; TRBD1 matches at 7 bases. Germline lookup yields CDR1 SGHAT and CDR2 FQDESV (reference sequence). Trimming removed 4 bases from V and 1 base from J; junction bases left unmatched: 6. The length of the CDR3 is 15 residues. The CDR3: CASSSRTGQNTEAFF. DNA of the CDR3: TGTGCCAGCAGCTCAAGGACAGGACAGAACACTGAAGCTTTCTTT. Using reference TRBV11-1 and TRBJ1-1 for the parts outside the CDR3, the full variable domain is EAEVAQSPRYKITEKSQAVAFWCDPISGHATLYWYRQILGQGPELLVQFQDESVVDDSQLPKDRFSAERLKGVDSTLKIQPAELGDSAMYLCASSSRTGQNTEAFFGQGTRLTVV.

V gene TRBV28 combines with J gene TRBJ2-2; 12 bases line up with TRBD1. The V segment lost 5 bases and the J segment 0 bases; nucleotides outside the gene matches: 7. Germline V gene lookup returns CDR1 MDHEN and CDR2 SYDVKM. The CDR3 covers 18 residues. This CDR3 reads CASSTSGQGAANTGELFF. The DNA for the CDR3 is TGTGCCAGCAGTACCTCGGGACAGGGGGCCGCGAACACCGGGGAGCTGTTTTTT.

This sequence joins TRBV29-1 and TRBJ1-1, with 7 bases lining up with TRBD1. This CDR3 comprises 11 residues. Germline-derived CDR1 and CDR2 are SQVTM and ANQGSEA. With 7 bases clipped from V and 4 bases from J, the junction kept 3 bases outside the gene matches. For the CDR3, the DNA is TGCAGCGGACAGGGATCCACTGAAGCTTTCTTT. As protein: CSGQGSTEAFF.

The V and J genes are TRBV24-1 and TRBJ1-2; 10 bases align to TRBD1. This CDR3 contains 13 residues. From germline, CDR1 is KGHDR and CDR2 SFDVKD. J lost 13 bases, V lost 6 bases, and 10 bases had no gene match. This CDR3 is CATSRTRTGGLTF. For the CDR3, the DNA is TGTGCCACCAGTCGTACTCGGACAGGGGGTCTCACCTTC.

J is TRBJ1-1 and V is TRBV19; 7 bases are a match to TRBD1. Trimming cost V 4 bases and J 0 bases; bases outside gene matches: 5. Looked up from germline, CDR1 is LNHDA and CDR2 is SQIVND (reference sequence). This CDR3 is 15 amino acids long. The CDR3 protein is CASSKQTGMNTEAFF. DNA for the CDR3: TGTGCCAGTAGTAAACAGACAGGGATGAACACTGAAGCTTTCTTT.

A single count supports this clone. The chain links TRBV2 to TRBJ1-6; 11 positions agree with TRBD1. The CDR3 has 15 amino acids. In germline, CDR1 is SNHLY, CDR2 FYNNEI. V was clipped by 5 bases and J by 10 bases; unmatched bases: 7. CDR3 residues: CASSKGTGGFSPLHF. CDR3 in DNA: TGTGCCAGCAGTAAGGGGACAGGGGGGTTCTCACCCCTCCACTTT.

This chain connects TRBV24-1 to TRBJ2-6; D perhaps matches TRBD1 (5 bases). Per germline, CDR1 KGHDR and CDR2 SFDVKD. CDR3 length equals 17 residues. Trimming cost V 4 bases and J 0 bases, with 12 bases left between them. This CDR3 is CATSEPGSFSGANVLTF. The DNA for the CDR3 is TGTGCCACCAGTGAGCCAGGGTCCTTCTCTGGGGCCAACGTCCTGACTTTC.

This clone was picked up a small number of times. V and J are TRBV6-6 and TRBJ1-2, with 7 bases aligning to TRBD1. The CDR3 has 15 residues. From germline, CDR1 is MNHNY and CDR2 SVGAGI (reference sequence). Trimming cost V 3 bases and J 4 bases; bases outside gene matches: 8. In DNA, the CDR3 is TGTGCCAGCAGTTATTTTCCAGGGGACAGCTATGGCTACACCTTC. Amino acid sequence: CASSYFPGDSYGYTF.

V and J are TRBV6-5 and TRBJ2-2; D perhaps matches TRBD1 (6 bases). The CDR3 is 12 amino acids. CDR1 is MNHEY and CDR2 is SVGAGI in the germline V gene. V lost 10 bases and J lost 5, with 11 bases in between. CDR3 nucleotide sequence: TGTGCCACAACAGGGTGGACCGGGGAGCTGTTTTTT. Translated, it gives CATTGWTGELFF.

J is TRBJ2-5 and V is TRBV6-5; D is perhaps TRBD2 (5 bases). The V end was cut by 5 bases, the J end by 10 bases, with 20 bases between. The CDR3 has 14 residues. Germline CDR1 MNHEY, CDR2 SVGAGI. CDR3 sequence: CASSLGLTHGSQYF. CDR3 DNA sequence: TGTGCCAGCAGTCTTGGACTTACCCATGGTAGCCAGTACTTC.

This rearrangement joins TRBV28 to TRBJ2-7; possibly TRBD1 for D (5 bases). CDR1 and CDR2 from the germline V gene are MDHEN and SYDVKM. The CDR3 spans 14 residues. V lost 5 bases to trimming and J lost 0 bases, with 11 bases between them. The CDR3 nucleotides read TGTGCCAGCAGTAAACCCGACAGCTCCTACGAGCAGTACTTC. This sequence encodes CASSKPDSSYEQYF.

The CDR3 nucleotides are TGTGCCAGCAGTTACGGGCAGGGGACATACAATGAGCAGTTCTTC. Translation gives CASSYGQGTYNEQFF. V and J are TRBV6-6 and TRBJ2-1; possibly TRBD1 for D (6 bases). CDR1 is MNHNY, CDR2 SVGAGI, per germline (reference sequence). V was clipped by 2 bases and J by 4 bases, with 12 bases between them. The CDR3 length is 15 residues.

The CDR3 DNA sequence: TGTGCCACCAGTGACCCCGGTTACGGGGGAGGCAATCAGCCCCAGCATTTT. Its translation: CATSDPGYGGGNQPQHF. V gene TRBV24-1 combines with J gene TRBJ1-5; TRBD1 might be the D (5 bases). CDR3 length: 17 amino acids. Germline V lookup: CDR1 KGHDR, CDR2 SFDVKD. V shed 4 bases and J shed 2 bases, with 17 bases lying between them.

The chain couples TRBV7-7 to TRBJ2-5; a possible D gene is TRBD2 (6 bases). Trimming took off 1 base at V and 2 bases at J, with 14 bases between the two ends. The CDR3 is made up of 16 amino acids. CDR1 is SSHAT, CDR2 FNYEAQ, per germline (reference sequence). Written as DNA, the CDR3 is TGTGCCAGCAGCTTAGGAGCCTGGCTAGCGCAAGAGACCCAGTACTTC. It codes for CASSLGAWLAQETQYF.

The chain is built from TRBV28 and TRBJ2-2; TRBD2 might be the D (7 bases). The germline gives CDR1 MDHEN, CDR2 SYDVKM. The CDR3 sequence is 16 residues long. Trimming shortened V by 6 bases and J by 2 bases, and 16 bases separated the two germline ends. CDR3 sequence: CASSPRGALNTGELFF. In DNA form, the CDR3 reads TGTGCCAGCAGCCCCCGGGGGGCCCTAAACACCGGGGAGCTGTTTTTT.

V usage is TRBV29-1 and J usage is TRBJ1-2, with D hard to call. Looked up from germline, CDR1 is SQVTM and CDR2 is ANQGSEA. The CDR3 extends over 13 amino acids. Trimming removed 3 bases at V and 4 bases at J, with 12 bases between. DNA of the CDR3: TGCAGCGTTGATTGGCGAGGTTTCTATGGCTACACCTTC. This translates into CSVDWRGFYGYTF.